The next 26 T cell receptor beta chains were all read from a single sample in a study of T cells in Graves' hyperthyroidism and ophthalmopathy. There were TCR beta CDR3 regions amplified from RNA transcripts. The study used the HTBI primer set for a first-round RT-PCR of the TCR CDR3. TCRdb processed the multiplex PCR reads anew with MiXCR; each CDR3 protein has one entry. The table records about 610,000 distinct CDR3 sequences, roughly 15% of them present only once. Material for sequencing was blood. The receptor source for this set is a woman between 35 and 50 years old with Graves' ophthalmopathy.

Note on this clonotype: Given a much more abundant clone one base away, this may be a read error. The J gene is TRBJ2-7, the V gene TRBV12-3 or TRBV12-4, with 7 bases matching TRBD2. The V and J ends lost 8 bases and 5 bases, in that order; junction bases with no gene match: 12. The CDR3 contains 14 residues. CDR3 nucleotide sequence: TGTGCCAGCCAGGTCGGCGGGAGTCGGCACGAGCAGTACTTC. The encoded protein is CASQVGGSRHEQYF.

This clonotype was seen at least ten times. This chain uses TRBV7-2 with TRBJ1-6, with D uncertain. The V and J ends lost 1 base and 4 bases respectively, with 8 bases between them. There are 15 residues in the CDR3. Germline values: CDR1 SGHTA, CDR2 FQGNSA. The CDR3 loop is CASSLDPGYNSPLHF. DNA of the CDR3: TGTGCCAGCAGCTTAGACCCAGGATATAATTCACCCCTCCACTTT.

Ten or more counts support this clonotype. The chain combines TRBV27 with TRBJ1-1, with D uncertain. The CDR3 runs to 16 residues. The germline V gene encodes CDR1 MNHEY and CDR2 SMNVEV (reference sequence). The V gene lost 4 bases and the J gene lost 0 bases, with 15 bases spanning the gap. CDR3 nucleotide sequence: TGTGCCAGCAGTTCATTCGCGGACGGATTGAACACTGAAGCTTTCTTT. Translating it yields CASSSFADGLNTEAFF.

This clonotype showed up many times. The V gene is TRBV24-1, the J gene TRBJ2-2; D not resolved. CDR3 length: 12 residues. V was clipped by 4 bases and J by 7 bases, with 6 bases between them. Germline V gives CDR1 KGHDR, CDR2 SFDVKD. The CDR3 sequence: CATSETYGELFF. The CDR3 DNA follows: TGTGCCACCAGTGAAACTTACGGGGAGCTGTTTTTT.

This clonotype was found many times. V and J are TRBV12-5 and TRBJ2-7; TRBD1 might be the D (6 bases). Germline assignment: CDR1 LGHNT and CDR2 FRNRAP. The CDR3 spans 14 residues. V was pared by 3 bases and J by 2 bases, with 11 bases between. The CDR3 DNA reads TGTGCTAGTGGTTTTGGGACAAGCACCTACGAGCAGTACTTC. Its protein is CASGFGTSTYEQYF.

This clonotype was recorded at least ten times. The chain joins TRBV7-2 to TRBJ1-5, with D perhaps TRBD1 (5 bases). The CDR3 runs 14 residues. The germline CDR1 and CDR2 sequences are SGHTA and FQGNSA. Trimming removed 1 base at V and 3 bases at J, with 7 bases between. The CDR3 DNA is TGTGCCAGCAGCTTAGTGGACAACAATCAGCCCCAGCATTTT. Its translation: CASSLVDNNQPQHF.

The chain is built from TRBV30 and TRBJ2-3; D is possibly TRBD2 (6 bases). Looked up from germline, CDR1 is GTSNPN and CDR2 is SVGIG (reference sequence). Trimming removed 3 bases at V and 0 bases at J, with 13 bases between. The CDR3 runs 15 residues. Here the CDR3 reads CAWRPLEGSTDTQYF. The CDR3 DNA reads TGTGCCTGGAGGCCCTTGGAGGGGAGCACAGATACGCAGTATTTT.

This rearrangement joins TRBV3-1 to TRBJ2-5; D call uncertain. The germline V and J ends were trimmed by 6 bases and 9 bases, with 17 bases remaining between them. Germline lookup yields CDR1 LGHDT and CDR2 YNNKEL (reference sequence). This CDR3 is built from 13 residues. The CDR3 nucleotides are TGTGCCAGCAGTTATCTTTCGGATGAGGCCCAGTACTTC. It translates to CASSYLSDEAQYF.

The chain joins TRBV9 to TRBJ2-3, with a possible D match to TRBD2 (6 bases). Trimming pared 2 bases from V and 0 bases from J, leaving 7 bases between. Germline assignment: CDR1 SGDLS and CDR2 YYNGEE. The CDR3 runs 14 residues. The DNA of the CDR3 is TGTGCCAGCAGCGTTGGGGGGAGCACAGATACGCAGTATTTT. This translates into CASSVGGSTDTQYF.

This sequence joins TRBV7-9 and TRBJ2-7; 8 nucleotides align to TRBD1. The V segment lost 4 bases and the J segment 3 bases; nucleotides outside the gene matches: 8. The V gene's germline CDR1 is SEHNR and CDR2 FQNEAQ (reference sequence). This CDR3 contains 15 residues. CDR3 residues: CASSWTGKGDYEQYF. Here the CDR3 DNA reads TGTGCCAGCAGCTGGACAGGGAAAGGGGACTACGAGCAGTACTTC.

At least ten counts were recorded for this clonotype. CDR3: CASSLAGLQGEQYF. DNA for the CDR3: TGCGCCAGCAGCTTGGCTGGACTCCAGGGCGAGCAGTACTTC. The chain combines TRBV5-1 with TRBJ2-7; D might be TRBD1 or TRBD2, each matching 5 bases. Per the germline V gene, CDR1 is SGHRS and CDR2 is YFSETQ. The CDR3 length is 14 residues. V shed 0 bases and J shed 6 bases, with 13 bases lying between them.

The rearrangement joins TRBV13 to TRBJ2-7, with 12 bases that match TRBD2. This CDR3 is built from 17 residues. The junction had 14 bases not matched to a gene; V was cut back by 9 bases and J by 2 bases. The germline CDR1 and CDR2 sequences are PRHDT and FYEKMQ (reference sequence). DNA for the CDR3: TGTGCCAGTAGCCCCTTCGGGACTAGCGGGTCCCCCTACGAGCAGTACTTC. This codes for CASSPFGTSGSPYEQYF. Based on the CDR3 plus reference TRBV13 and TRBJ2-7, the full variable domain is AAGVIQSPRHLIKEKRETATLKCYPIPRHDTVYWYQQGPGQDPQFLISFYEKMQSDKGSIPDRFSAQQFSDYHSELNMSSLELGDSALYFCASSPFGTSGSPYEQYFGPGTRLTVT.

This clonotype has just a few counts. The chain links TRBV13 to TRBJ2-2, with no clear D. Trimming pared 1 base from V and 2 bases from J, leaving 8 bases between. The germline CDR1 and CDR2 sequences are PRHDT and FYEKMQ (reference sequence). The length of the CDR3 is 15 residues. The CDR3 DNA reads TGTGCCAGCAGCTTAGCCACCTTCAACACCGGGGAGCTGTTTTTT. This encodes CASSLATFNTGELFF. Supplemented by reference TRBV13 and TRBJ2-2, the full variable domain reads AAGVIQSPRHLIKEKRETATLKCYPIPRHDTVYWYQQGPGQDPQFLISFYEKMQSDKGSIPDRFSAQQFSDYHSELNMSSLELGDSALYFCASSLATFNTGELFFGEGSRLTVL.

In its sample, this clonotype was seen many times. This rearrangement joins TRBV15 to TRBJ2-7, with D perhaps assigned TRBD1 or TRBD2 (6 bases each). V gave up 1 base and J gave up 3 bases, with 10 bases separating them. The CDR3 has 14 residues. Per the germline V gene, CDR1 is LNHNV and CDR2 is YYDKDF (reference sequence). CDR3 DNA: TGTGCCACCAGCAGAGTGGGGGGCCACTACGAGCAGTACTTC. Protein: CATSRVGGHYEQYF.

This clonotype was recorded many times. V is TRBV11-2 and J is TRBJ1-2, with TRBD1 identical over 7 bases. Germline CDR1 reads SGHAT; CDR2 reads FQNNGV. V shed 5 bases and J 3 bases; nucleotides not matched to a gene: 12. The CDR3 has 16 residues. This CDR3 is CASSLPGTVEDYGYTF. The CDR3 DNA sequence: TGTGCCAGCAGCCTCCCCGGGACAGTCGAAGACTATGGCTACACCTTC.

The sample holds many counts of this clonotype. The chain links TRBV28 to TRBJ2-5; D is unclear. Trimming removed 3 bases from V and 6 bases from J, with 8 bases in between. The CDR3 contains 12 residues. The germline CDR1 and CDR2 sequences are MDHEN and SYDVKM. In DNA form, the CDR3 reads TGTGCCAGCAGTTTGGGTCGTAAGACCCAGTACTTC. Amino acid sequence: CASSLGRKTQYF.

The chain uses TRBV29-1 and TRBJ2-5; no clear D gene. V lost 2 bases, J lost 4 bases, and 5 bases lay in between. The CDR3 covers 11 residues. Germline V CDR1 and CDR2: SQVTM, ANQGSEA. This CDR3 is CSVEQLETQYF. In DNA form, the CDR3 reads TGCAGCGTTGAACAATTAGAGACCCAGTACTTC.

The table lists this clonotype with many counts. The chain couples TRBV20-1 to TRBJ2-7, with D perhaps matching TRBD1 or TRBD2 (5 bases each). The CDR3 extends over 13 amino acids. The V end was cut by 7 bases, the J end by 6 bases, with 19 bases between. CDR1 and CDR2 from the germline V gene are DFQATT and SNEGSKA (reference sequence). The CDR3 sequence: CSVPGRQSFEQYF. As DNA, the CDR3 is TGCAGTGTACCGGGACGTCAGTCTTTCGAGCAGTACTTC.

The gene calls are TRBV9 and TRBJ2-2, with 11 bases that match TRBD2. The CDR3 length is 15 residues. Germline loops: CDR1 SGDLS, CDR2 YYNGEE. Trimming at V came to 2 bases and at J to 5 bases, leaving 2 bases not matched to a gene. The chain's CDR3 is CASSVIAGGTGELFF. CDR3 DNA: TGTGCCAGCAGCGTGATAGCGGGAGGGACCGGGGAGCTGTTTTTT.

In this sample, this clonotype turned up many times. The genes are TRBV7-8 and TRBJ2-7; 7 bases are shared with TRBD2. The CDR3 contains 15 residues. J was trimmed by 2 bases and V by 4 bases; bases with no gene match: 8. CDR1 and CDR2 (germline): SGHVS, FQNEAQ. The CDR3: CASSSSTSSPYEQYF. DNA for the CDR3: TGTGCCAGCAGCTCCTCGACTAGCAGTCCCTACGAGCAGTACTTC.

This clonotype was seen ten or more times. The chain carries TRBV19 and TRBJ1-5; D is ambiguous. Germline values: CDR1 LNHDA, CDR2 SQIVND (reference sequence). V dropped 1 base and J dropped 7 bases, with 5 bases sitting between them. There are 12 residues in the CDR3. The CDR3 reads CASSIGAQPQHF. Written as DNA, the CDR3 is TGTGCCAGTAGTATAGGGGCCCAGCCCCAGCATTTT.

The V call is TRBV5-5, the J call TRBJ1-2; 7 nucleotides align to TRBD1. CDR3 length equals 16 residues. V lost 4 bases and J lost 4; bases outside the gene matches: 13. The V gene's germline CDR1 is SGHKS and CDR2 YYEKEE (reference sequence). The CDR3 sequence is CASSLGQDQALYGYTF. The CDR3 DNA sequence: TGTGCCAGCAGCCTTGGACAGGACCAAGCACTCTATGGCTACACCTTC.

This clonotype was observed at least ten times. The V gene is TRBV6-2 or TRBV6-3, the J gene TRBJ2-7; D possibly matches TRBD1 or TRBD2 (5 bases each). Germline V gives CDR1 MNHEY, CDR2 SVGEGT. V lost 7 bases and J lost 1, with 29 bases in between. The length of the CDR3 is 19 residues. The CDR3 sequence is CASTAPPWDGQRRSYEQYF. In nucleotides, the CDR3 is TGTGCCAGCACCGCCCCCCCTTGGGACGGTCAGAGGAGGTCCTACGAGCAGTACTTC.

This clonotype has ten or more counts. This chain connects TRBV28 to TRBJ1-2; unclear D gene. The germline V and J ends were trimmed by 4 bases and 6 bases, with 9 bases remaining between them. Germline CDR1 reads MDHEN; CDR2 reads SYDVKM. The CDR3 sequence is 12 residues long. In nucleotides, the CDR3 is TGTGCCAGCAGTTCCCAACGGGATGGCTACACCTTC. This gives the protein CASSSQRDGYTF.

This clonotype came up many times. The chain uses TRBV2 and TRBJ2-5; 8 bases line up with TRBD1. From germline, CDR1 is SNHLY and CDR2 FYNNEI. This CDR3 is 15 amino acids long. The trim removed 4 bases at V and 0 bases at J, leaving 4 bases unmatched. CDR3 loop: CASSAGGPYQETQYF. The DNA of the CDR3 is TGTGCCAGCAGTGCAGGGGGCCCGTACCAAGAGACCCAGTACTTC.

This clonotype was recorded at least ten times. A much more abundant neighbour one base away suggests this may be a read error. The gene calls are TRBV20-1 and TRBJ1-1; D is unresolved. The CDR3 runs to 13 residues. The germline V gene encodes CDR1 DFQATT and CDR2 SNEGSKA (reference sequence). The V and J ends lost 1 base and 1 base respectively, with 7 bases between them. The CDR3 DNA reads as TGCAGTGCTAGAGGACGTTGGAACACTGAAGCTTTCTTT. This translates into CSARGRWNTEAFF.